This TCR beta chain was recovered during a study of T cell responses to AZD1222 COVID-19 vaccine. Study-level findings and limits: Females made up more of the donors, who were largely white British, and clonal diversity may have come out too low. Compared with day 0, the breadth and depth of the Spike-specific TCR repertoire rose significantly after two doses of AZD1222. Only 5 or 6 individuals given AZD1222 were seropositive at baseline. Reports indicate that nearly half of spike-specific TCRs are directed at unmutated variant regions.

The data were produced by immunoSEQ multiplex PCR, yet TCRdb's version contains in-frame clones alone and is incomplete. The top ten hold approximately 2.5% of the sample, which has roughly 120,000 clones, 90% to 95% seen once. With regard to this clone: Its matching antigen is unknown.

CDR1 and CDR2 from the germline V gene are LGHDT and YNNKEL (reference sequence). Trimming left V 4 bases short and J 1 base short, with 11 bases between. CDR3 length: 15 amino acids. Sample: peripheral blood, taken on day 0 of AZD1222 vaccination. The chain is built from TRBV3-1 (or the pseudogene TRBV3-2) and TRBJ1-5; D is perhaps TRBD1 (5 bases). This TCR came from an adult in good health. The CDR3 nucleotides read TGTGCCAGCAGCCCCGGGGGGGGGAGCAATCAGCCCCAGCATTTT. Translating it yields CASSPGGGSNQPQHF.